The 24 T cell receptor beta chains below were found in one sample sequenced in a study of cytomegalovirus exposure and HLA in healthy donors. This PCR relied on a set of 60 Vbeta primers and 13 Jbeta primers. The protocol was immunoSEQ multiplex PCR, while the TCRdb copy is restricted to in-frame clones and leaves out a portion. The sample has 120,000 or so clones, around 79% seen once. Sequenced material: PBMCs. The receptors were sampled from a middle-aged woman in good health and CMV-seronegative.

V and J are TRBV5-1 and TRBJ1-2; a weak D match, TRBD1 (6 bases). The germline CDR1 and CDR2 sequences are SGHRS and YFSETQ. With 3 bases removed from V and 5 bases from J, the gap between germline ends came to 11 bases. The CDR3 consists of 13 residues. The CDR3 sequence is CASSSQGIYGYTF. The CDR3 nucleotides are TGCGCCAGCAGCTCTCAGGGGATATATGGCTACACCTTC.

The CDR3 nucleotides read TGTGCCAGCAGCTTAACTAGCGGGGCCAACAATGAGCAGTTCTTC. Its protein product is CASSLTSGANNEQFF. The chain uses TRBV7-9 and TRBJ2-1; 10 positions agree with TRBD2. With V trimmed by 2 bases and J by 5 bases, 3 bases remained unmatched. This CDR3 is 15 amino acids long. Per the germline V gene, CDR1 is SEHNR and CDR2 is FQNEAQ (reference sequence).

For the CDR3, the DNA is TGTGCCAGCAGAGCGACAGGGCACACCGGGGAGCTGTTTTTT. This encodes CASRATGHTGELFF. The chain joins TRBV2 to TRBJ2-2; 7 bases align to TRBD1. The germline V gene has CDR1 SNHLY and CDR2 FYNNEI. The CDR3 spans 14 residues. Trimming took 6 bases from V and 3 from J; bases not matched to a gene: 4. The entire variable domain, with the rest obtained from reference TRBV2 and TRBJ2-2, is as follows: EPEVTQTPSHQVTQMGQEVILRCVPISNHLYFYWYRQILGQKVEFLVSFYNNEISEKSEIFDDQFSVERPDGSNFTLKIRSTKLEDSAMYFCASRATGHTGELFFGEGSRLTVL.

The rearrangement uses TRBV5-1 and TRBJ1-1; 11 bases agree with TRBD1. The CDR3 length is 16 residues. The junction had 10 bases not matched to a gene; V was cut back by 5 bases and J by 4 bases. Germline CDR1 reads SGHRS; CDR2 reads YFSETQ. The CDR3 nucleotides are TGCGCCAGCAGTTCGGACAGGGGGCGCCGGGGCACTGAAGCTTTCTTT. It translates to CASSSDRGRRGTEAFF. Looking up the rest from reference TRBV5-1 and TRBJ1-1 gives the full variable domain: KAGVTQTPRYLIKTRGQQVTLSCSPISGHRSVSWYQQTPGQGLQFLFEYFSETQRNKGNFPGRFSGRQFSNSRSEMNVSTLELGDSALYLCASSSDRGRRGTEAFFGQGTRLTVV.

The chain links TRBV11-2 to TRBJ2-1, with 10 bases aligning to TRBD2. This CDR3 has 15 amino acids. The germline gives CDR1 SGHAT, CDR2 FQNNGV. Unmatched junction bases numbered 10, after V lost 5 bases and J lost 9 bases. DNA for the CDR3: TGTGCCAGCAGCCCCATCCTGGTAGCGGGGGGTGAGCAGTTCTTC. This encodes CASSPILVAGGEQFF.

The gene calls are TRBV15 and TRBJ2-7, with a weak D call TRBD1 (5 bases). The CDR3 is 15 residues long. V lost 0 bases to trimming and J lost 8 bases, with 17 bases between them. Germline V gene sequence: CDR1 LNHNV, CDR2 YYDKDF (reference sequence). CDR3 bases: TGTGCCACCAGCAGAGATCGGCAGGGTAGTTCGCAGCAGTACTTC. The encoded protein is CATSRDRQGSSQQYF.

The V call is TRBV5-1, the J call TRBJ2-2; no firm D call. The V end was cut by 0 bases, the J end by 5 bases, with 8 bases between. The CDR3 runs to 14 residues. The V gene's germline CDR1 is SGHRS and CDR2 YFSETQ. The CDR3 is CASSLARRTGELFF. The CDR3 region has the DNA TGCGCCAGCAGCTTGGCGCGGAGAACCGGGGAGCTGTTTTTT.

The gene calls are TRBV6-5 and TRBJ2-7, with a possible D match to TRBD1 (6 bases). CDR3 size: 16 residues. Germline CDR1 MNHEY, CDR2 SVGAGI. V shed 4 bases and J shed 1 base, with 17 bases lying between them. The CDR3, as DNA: TGTGCCAGCAGTTGGAACCGGGACACCGTTTCCTACGAGCAGTACTTC. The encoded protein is CASSWNRDTVSYEQYF.

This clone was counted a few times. CDR3 DNA sequence: TGTGCCAGCTCGTTACAGCCAGACTATGGCTACACCTTC. This encodes CASSLQPDYGYTF. The V and J genes are TRBV18 and TRBJ1-2, with D unclear. The V end was cut by 6 bases, the J end by 3 bases, with 11 bases between. CDR1 is KGHSH and CDR2 is LQKENI in the germline V gene. The CDR3 runs to 13 residues. Variable domain in full (rest from reference TRBV18 and TRBJ1-2): NAGVMQNPRHLVRRRGQEARLRCSPMKGHSHVYWYRQLPEEGLKFMVYLQKENIIDESGMPKERFSAEFPKEGPSILRIQQVVRGDSAAYFCASSLQPDYGYTFGSGTRLTVV.

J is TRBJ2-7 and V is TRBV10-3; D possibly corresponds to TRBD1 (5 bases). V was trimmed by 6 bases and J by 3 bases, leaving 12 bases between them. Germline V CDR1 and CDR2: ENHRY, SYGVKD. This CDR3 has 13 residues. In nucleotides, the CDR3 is TGTGCCATCAGGGATGGGCAGGGCTACGAGCAGTACTTC. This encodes CAIRDGQGYEQYF.

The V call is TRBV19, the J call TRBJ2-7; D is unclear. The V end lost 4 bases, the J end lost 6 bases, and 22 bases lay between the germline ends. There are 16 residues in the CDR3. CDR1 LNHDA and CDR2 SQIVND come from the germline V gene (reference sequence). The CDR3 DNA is TGTGCCAGTAGTACTCCTTCGGCGGCCCCTCGCTCCGAGCAGTACTTC. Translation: CASSTPSAAPRSEQYF.

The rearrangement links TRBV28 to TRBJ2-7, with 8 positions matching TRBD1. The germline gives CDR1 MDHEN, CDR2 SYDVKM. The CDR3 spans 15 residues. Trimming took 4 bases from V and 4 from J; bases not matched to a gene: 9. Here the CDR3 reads CASSSRTGQRYEQYF. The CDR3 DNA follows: TGTGCCAGCAGTTCACGGACAGGGCAGCGTTACGAGCAGTACTTC. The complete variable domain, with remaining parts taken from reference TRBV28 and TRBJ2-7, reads DVKVTQSSRYLVKRTGEKVFLECVQDMDHENMFWYRQDPGLGLRLIYFSYDVKMKEKGDIPEGYSVSREKKERFSLILESASTNQTSMYLCASSSRTGQRYEQYFGPGTRLTVT.

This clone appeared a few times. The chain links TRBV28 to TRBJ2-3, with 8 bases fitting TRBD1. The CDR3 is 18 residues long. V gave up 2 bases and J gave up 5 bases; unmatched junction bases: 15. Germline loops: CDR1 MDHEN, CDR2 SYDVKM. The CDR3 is CASSLPTENRGYGDTQYF. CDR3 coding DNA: TGTGCCAGCAGTTTACCCACCGAAAACAGGGGGTATGGAGATACGCAGTATTTT.

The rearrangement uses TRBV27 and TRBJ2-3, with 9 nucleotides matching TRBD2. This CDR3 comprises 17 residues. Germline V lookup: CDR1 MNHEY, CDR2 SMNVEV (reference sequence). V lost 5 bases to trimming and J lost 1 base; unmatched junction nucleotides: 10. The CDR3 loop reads CASSPTPLAGGTDTQYF. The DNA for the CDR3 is TGTGCCAGCAGTCCAACCCCATTAGCGGGAGGCACAGATACGCAGTATTTT.

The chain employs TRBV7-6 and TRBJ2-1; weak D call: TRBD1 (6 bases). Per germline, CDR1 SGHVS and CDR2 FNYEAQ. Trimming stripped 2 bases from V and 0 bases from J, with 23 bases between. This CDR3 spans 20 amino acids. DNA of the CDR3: TGTGCCAGCAGCTTAATTTATGGAGGCAGGGGTAGGAGCTCCTACAATGAGCAGTTCTTC. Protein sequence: CASSLIYGGRGRSSYNEQFF. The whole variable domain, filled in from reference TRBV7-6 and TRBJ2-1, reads GAGVSQSPRYKVTKRGQDVALRCDPISGHVSLYWYRQALGQGPEFLTYFNYEAQQDKSGLPNDRFSAERPEGSISTLTIQRTEQRDSAMYRCASSLIYGGRGRSSYNEQFFGPGTRLTVL.

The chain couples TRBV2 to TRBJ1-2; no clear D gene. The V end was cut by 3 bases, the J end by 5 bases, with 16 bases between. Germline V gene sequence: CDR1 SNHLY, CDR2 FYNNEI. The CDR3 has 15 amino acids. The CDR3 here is CASSDPRRVFYGYTF. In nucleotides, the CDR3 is TGTGCCAGCAGTGACCCGCGGAGGGTTTTTTATGGCTACACCTTC.

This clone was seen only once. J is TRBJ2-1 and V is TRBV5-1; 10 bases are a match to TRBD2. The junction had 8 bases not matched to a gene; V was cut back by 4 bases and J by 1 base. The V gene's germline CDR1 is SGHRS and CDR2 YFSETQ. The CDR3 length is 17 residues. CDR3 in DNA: TGCGCCAGCAGCCCGCCAATACTAGCGGGATCCTACAATGAGCAGTTCTTC. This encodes CASSPPILAGSYNEQFF.

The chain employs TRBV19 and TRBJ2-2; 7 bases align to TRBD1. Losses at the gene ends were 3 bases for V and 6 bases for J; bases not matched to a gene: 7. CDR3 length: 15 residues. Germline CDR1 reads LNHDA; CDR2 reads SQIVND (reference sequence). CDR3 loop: CASSILGQSAGELFF. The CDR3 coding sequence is TGTGCCAGTAGTATCCTGGGACAGTCCGCCGGGGAGCTGTTTTTT.

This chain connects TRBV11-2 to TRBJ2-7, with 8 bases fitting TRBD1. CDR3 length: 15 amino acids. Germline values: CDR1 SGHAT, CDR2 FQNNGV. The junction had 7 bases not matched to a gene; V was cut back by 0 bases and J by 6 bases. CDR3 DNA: TGTGCCAGCAGCTTAGAGGCGAGACAGGGGAGCGAGCAGTACTTC. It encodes CASSLEARQGSEQYF.

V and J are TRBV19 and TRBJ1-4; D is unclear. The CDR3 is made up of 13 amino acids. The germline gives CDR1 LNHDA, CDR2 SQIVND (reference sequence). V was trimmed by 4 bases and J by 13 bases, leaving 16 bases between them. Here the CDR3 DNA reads TGTGCCAGTAGTAATACAAAACTCGGAGGACTGTTTTTT. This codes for CASSNTKLGGLFF.

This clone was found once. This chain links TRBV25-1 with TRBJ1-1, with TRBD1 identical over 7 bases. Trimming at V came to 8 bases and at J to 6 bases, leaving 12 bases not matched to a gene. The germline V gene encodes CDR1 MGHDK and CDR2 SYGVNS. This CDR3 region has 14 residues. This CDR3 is CASSTPGTAPEAFF. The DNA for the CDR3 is TGTGCCAGCTCAACCCCCGGGACAGCCCCTGAAGCTTTCTTT.

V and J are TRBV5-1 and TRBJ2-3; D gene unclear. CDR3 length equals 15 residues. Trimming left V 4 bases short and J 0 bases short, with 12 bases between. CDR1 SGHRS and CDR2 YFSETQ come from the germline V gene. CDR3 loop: CASSPVVESTDTQYF. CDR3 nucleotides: TGCGCCAGCAGCCCCGTGGTGGAGAGCACAGATACGCAGTATTTT.

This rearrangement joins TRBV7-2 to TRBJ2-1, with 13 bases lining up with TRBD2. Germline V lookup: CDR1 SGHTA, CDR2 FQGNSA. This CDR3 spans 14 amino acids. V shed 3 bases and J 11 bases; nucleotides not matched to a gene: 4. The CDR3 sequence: CASSLGLAGTQQFF. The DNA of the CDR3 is TGTGCCAGCAGCTTGGGACTAGCGGGAACTCAGCAGTTCTTC. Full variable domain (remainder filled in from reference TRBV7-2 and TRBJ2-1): GAGVSQSPSNKVTEKGKDVELRCDPISGHTALYWYRQSLGQGLEFLIYFQGNSAPDKSGLPSDRFSAERTGGSVSTLTIQRTQQEDSAVYLCASSLGLAGTQQFFGPGTRLTVL.

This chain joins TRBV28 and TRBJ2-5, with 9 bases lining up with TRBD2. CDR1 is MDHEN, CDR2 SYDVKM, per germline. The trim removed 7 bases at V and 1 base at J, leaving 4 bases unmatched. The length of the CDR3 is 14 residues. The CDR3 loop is CASIASGIQETQYF. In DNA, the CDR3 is TGTGCCAGCATCGCTAGCGGGATCCAAGAGACCCAGTACTTC. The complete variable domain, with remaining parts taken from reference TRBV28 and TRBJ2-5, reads DVKVTQSSRYLVKRTGEKVFLECVQDMDHENMFWYRQDPGLGLRLIYFSYDVKMKEKGDIPEGYSVSREKKERFSLILESASTNQTSMYLCASIASGIQETQYFGPGTRLLVL.